This T cell receptor (beta chain) was sequenced for a study of T cells expressing NK-cell markers. CDR3 length: 19 amino acids. In germline, CDR1 is SGHDN, CDR2 FVKESK. TCRdb reprocessed the 5' RACE reads and keeps a single row for each CDR3 protein, giving no DNA. In total, the table holds 350,000 to 400,000 distinct CDR3 sequences. The gene calls are TRBV14 and TRBJ2-1; TCRdb lists TRBD2, though no DNA is available to test this call. The sequence was obtained from a woman aged 45-59 years in good health. Sequencing was done on a sample of blood T cells: a sorted CD56 or NKG2C T cell subset, CD4+ or CD8+ T cells, or bulk PBMC T cells (not recorded which). CDR3 amino acids: CASSQDLRGTSGRYNEQFF. Variable domain in full (rest from reference TRBV14 and TRBJ2-1): EAGVTQFPSHSVIEKGQTVTLRCDPISGHDNLYWYRRVMGKEIKFLLHFVKESKQDESGMPNNRFLAERTGGTYSTLKVQPAELEDSGVYFCASSQDLRGTSGRYNEQFFGPGTRLTVL.